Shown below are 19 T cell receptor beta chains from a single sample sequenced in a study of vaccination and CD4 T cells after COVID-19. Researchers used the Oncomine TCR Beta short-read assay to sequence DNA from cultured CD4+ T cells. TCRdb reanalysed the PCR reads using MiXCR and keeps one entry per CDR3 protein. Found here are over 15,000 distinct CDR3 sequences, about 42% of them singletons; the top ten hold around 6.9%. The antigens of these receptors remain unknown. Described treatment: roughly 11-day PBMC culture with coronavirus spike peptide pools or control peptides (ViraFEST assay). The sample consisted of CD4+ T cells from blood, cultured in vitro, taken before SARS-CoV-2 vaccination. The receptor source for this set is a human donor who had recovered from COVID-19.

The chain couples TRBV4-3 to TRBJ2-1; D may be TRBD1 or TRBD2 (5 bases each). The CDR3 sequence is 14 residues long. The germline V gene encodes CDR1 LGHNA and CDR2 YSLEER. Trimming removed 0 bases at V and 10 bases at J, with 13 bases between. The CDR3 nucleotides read TGCGCCAGCAGCCAAGACTTCGAGGGACGGGAGCAGTTCTTC. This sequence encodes CASSQDFEGREQFF.

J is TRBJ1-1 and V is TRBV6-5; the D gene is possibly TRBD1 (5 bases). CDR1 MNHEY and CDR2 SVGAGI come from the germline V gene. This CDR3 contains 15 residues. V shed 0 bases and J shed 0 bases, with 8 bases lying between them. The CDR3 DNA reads TGTGCCAGCAGTTACTCGGGGGGAATGAACACTGAAGCTTTCTTT. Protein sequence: CASSYSGGMNTEAFF.

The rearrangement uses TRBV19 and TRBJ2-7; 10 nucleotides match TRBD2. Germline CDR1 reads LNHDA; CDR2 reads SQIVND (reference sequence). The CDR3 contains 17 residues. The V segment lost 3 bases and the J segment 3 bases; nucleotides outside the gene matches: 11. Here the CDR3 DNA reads TGTGCCAGTAGTATTGCTGAGGCTAGCGGGGGCAACTACGAGCAGTACTTC. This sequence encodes CASSIAEASGGNYEQYF. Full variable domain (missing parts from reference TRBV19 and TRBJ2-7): DGGITQSPKYLFRKEGQNVTLSCEQNLNHDAMYWYRQDPGQGLRLIYYSQIVNDFQKGDIAEGYSVSREKKESFPLTVTSAQKNPTAFYLCASSIAEASGGNYEQYFGPGTRLTVT.

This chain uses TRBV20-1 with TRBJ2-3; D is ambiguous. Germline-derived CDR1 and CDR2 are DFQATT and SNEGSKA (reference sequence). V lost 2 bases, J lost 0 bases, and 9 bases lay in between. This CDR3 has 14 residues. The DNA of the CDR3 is TGCAGTGCTAGAAGGGCAGGTAGCACAGATACGCAGTATTTT. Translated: CSARRAGSTDTQYF.

The CDR3: CASSLGADGRDGYTF. DNA of the CDR3: TGTGCCAGCAGCTTAGGTGCAGACGGGAGGGATGGCTACACCTTC. The chain carries TRBV7-9 and TRBJ1-2; D is unclear. V lost 1 base and J lost 6, with 15 bases in between. Per germline, CDR1 SEHNR and CDR2 FQNEAQ (reference sequence). The CDR3 extends over 15 amino acids.

CDR3 DNA sequence: TGTGCCAGCTCAGTACAGCAGTCTAGCACAGATACGCAGTATTTT. This codes for CASSVQQSSTDTQYF. The chain combines TRBV18 with TRBJ2-3; D gene uncertain. Germline V gene data show CDR1 as KGHSH and CDR2 as LQKENI. V lost 5 bases and J lost 0, with 12 bases in between. The CDR3 is 15 amino acids.

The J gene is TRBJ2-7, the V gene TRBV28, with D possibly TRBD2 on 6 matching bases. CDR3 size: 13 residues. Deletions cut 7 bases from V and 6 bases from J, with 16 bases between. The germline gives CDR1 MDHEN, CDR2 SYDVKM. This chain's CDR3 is CASTRGGAREQYF. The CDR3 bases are TGTGCCAGCACCCGAGGAGGGGCCCGCGAGCAGTACTTC. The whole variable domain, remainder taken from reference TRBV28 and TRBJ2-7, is DVKVTQSSRYLVKRTGEKVFLECVQDMDHENMFWYRQDPGLGLRLIYFSYDVKMKEKGDIPEGYSVSREKKERFSLILESASTNQTSMYLCASTRGGAREQYFGPGTRLTVT.

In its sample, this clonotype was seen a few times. CDR3 amino acids: CASRGVTGGNSPLHF. DNA of the CDR3: TGTGCCAGCAGAGGGGTCACAGGGGGGAATTCACCCCTCCACTTT. The chain has TRBV2 and TRBJ1-6; the match to TRBD1 covers 8 bases. With V trimmed by 6 bases and J by 7 bases, 8 bases remained unmatched. The CDR3 loop spans 15 amino acids. Germline CDR1 SNHLY, CDR2 FYNNEI. Drawing the rest from reference TRBV2 and TRBJ1-6, the complete variable domain is EPEVTQTPSHQVTQMGQEVILRCVPISNHLYFYWYRQILGQKVEFLVSFYNNEISEKSEIFDDQFSVERPDGSNFTLKIRSTKLEDSAMYFCASRGVTGGNSPLHFGNGTRLTVT.

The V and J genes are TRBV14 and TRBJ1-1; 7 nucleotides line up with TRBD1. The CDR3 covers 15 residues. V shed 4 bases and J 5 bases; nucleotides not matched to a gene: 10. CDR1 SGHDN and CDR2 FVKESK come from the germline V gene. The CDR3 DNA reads TGTGCCAGCAGCCCCCAGACAGGGTGGGTGACTGAAGCTTTCTTT. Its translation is CASSPQTGWVTEAFF.

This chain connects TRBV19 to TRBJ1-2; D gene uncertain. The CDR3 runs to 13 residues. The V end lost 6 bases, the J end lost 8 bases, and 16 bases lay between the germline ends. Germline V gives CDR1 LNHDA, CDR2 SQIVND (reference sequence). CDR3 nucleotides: TGTGCCAGTAGGACCCCCCGGCTCGTGGGCTACACCTTC. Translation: CASRTPRLVGYTF.

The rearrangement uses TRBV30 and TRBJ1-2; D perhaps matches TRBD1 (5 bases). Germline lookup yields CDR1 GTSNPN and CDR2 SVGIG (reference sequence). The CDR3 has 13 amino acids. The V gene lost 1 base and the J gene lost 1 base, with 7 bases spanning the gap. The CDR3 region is CAWSEGSNYGYTF. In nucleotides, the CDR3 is TGTGCCTGGAGTGAGGGGAGTAACTATGGCTACACCTTC.

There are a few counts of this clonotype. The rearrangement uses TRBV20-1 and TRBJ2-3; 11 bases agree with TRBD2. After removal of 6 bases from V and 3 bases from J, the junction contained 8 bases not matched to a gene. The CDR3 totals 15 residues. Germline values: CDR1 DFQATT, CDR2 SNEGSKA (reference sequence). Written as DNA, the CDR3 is TGCAGTGCGGCCCGGGCTAGCGGGGGGACAGATACGCAGTATTTT. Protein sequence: CSAARASGGTDTQYF.

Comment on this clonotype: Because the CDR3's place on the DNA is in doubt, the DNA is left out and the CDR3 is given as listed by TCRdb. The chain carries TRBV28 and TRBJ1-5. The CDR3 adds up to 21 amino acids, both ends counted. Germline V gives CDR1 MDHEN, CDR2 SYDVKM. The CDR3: CASQTRAYEQYFGPGNQPQHF.

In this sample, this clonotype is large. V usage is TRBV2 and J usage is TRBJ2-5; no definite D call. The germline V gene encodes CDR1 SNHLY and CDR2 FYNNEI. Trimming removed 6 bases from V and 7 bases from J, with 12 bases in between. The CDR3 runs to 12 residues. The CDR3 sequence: CASSPIVGTQYF. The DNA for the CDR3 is TGTGCCAGCAGCCCAATAGTGGGGACCCAGTACTTC. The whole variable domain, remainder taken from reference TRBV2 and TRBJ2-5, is EPEVTQTPSHQVTQMGQEVILRCVPISNHLYFYWYRQILGQKVEFLVSFYNNEISEKSEIFDDQFSVERPDGSNFTLKIRSTKLEDSAMYFCASSPIVGTQYFGPGTRLLVL.

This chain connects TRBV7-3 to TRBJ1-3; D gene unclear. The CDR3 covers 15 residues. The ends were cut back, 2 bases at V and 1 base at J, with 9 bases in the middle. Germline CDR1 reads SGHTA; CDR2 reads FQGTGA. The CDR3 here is CASSLFGESGNTIYF. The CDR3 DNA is TGTGCCAGCAGCTTATTCGGAGAATCTGGAAACACCATATATTTT.

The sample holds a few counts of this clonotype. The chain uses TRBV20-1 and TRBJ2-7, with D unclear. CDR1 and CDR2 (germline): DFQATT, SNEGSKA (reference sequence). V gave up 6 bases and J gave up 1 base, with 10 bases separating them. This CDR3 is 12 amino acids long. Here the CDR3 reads CSAESPSYEQYF. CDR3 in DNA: TGCAGTGCGGAAAGCCCTTCCTACGAGCAGTACTTC.

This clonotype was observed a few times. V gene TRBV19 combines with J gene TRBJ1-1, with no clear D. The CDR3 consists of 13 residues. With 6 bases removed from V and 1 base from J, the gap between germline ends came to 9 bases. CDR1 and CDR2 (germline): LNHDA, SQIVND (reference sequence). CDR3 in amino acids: CASRDGKNTEAFF. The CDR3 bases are TGTGCCAGTAGAGACGGGAAGAACACTGAAGCTTTCTTT.

CDR3 protein: CASSLGRTGDGYTF. DNA of the CDR3: TGTGCCAGCAGCTTAGGGAGGACAGGGGATGGCTACACCTTC. The V and J genes are TRBV11-3 and TRBJ1-2, with 9 bases matching TRBD1. From germline, CDR1 is SGHNT and CDR2 YENEEA. The junction had 3 bases not matched to a gene; V was cut back by 1 base and J by 6 bases. This CDR3 spans 14 amino acids.

This chain's CDR3 is CASSRTGNSREAFF. The CDR3, as DNA: TGTGCCAGCAGCCGGACAGGGAACTCGAGGGAAGCTTTCTTT. V and J are TRBV11-1 and TRBJ1-1, with TRBD1 matching over 8 bases. The CDR3 sequence is 14 residues long. The ends lost 5 bases at V and 8 bases at J; junction bases unmatched: 10. Looked up from germline, CDR1 is SGHAT and CDR2 is FQDESV (reference sequence).